This is a list of T cell receptor beta chains from one sample in a study of cytomegalovirus exposure and HLA in healthy donors. Sequenced by immunoSEQ multiplex PCR; TCRdb stores in-frame clones only, minus some. The sample lists about 240,000 clones; about 80% were seen once. The sample consisted of PBMCs. Source of these receptors: a woman aged 55-69 years in good health and CMV-seropositive. Each CDR3 is given with its conserved first and last residue. The D gene is left open where the match is weak. Clone size, where shown, is once, few, many, or a class for clones that have expanded.

CDR3nt | CDR3aa | abundance | d_gene | j_gene | v_gene
TGTGCCTGGAGTACCACTCCCGAGACCCAGTACTTC | CAWSTTPETQYF | - | - | TRBJ2-5 | TRBV30
TGTGCCAGCAGGATGGGACAGGTCGAGCAGTACTTC | CASRMGQVEQYF | - | TRBD1 | TRBJ2-7 | TRBV6-1
TGTGCCAGCAGCTTAGCCACAGGGAGTAGCTCCTACGAGCAGTACTTC | CASSLATGSSSYEQYF | - | - | TRBJ2-7 | TRBV7-9
TGTGCCAGCAGGCCTAGCGGGAGTAGGAACGAGCAGTACTTC | CASRPSGSRNEQYF | - | TRBD2 | TRBJ2-7 | TRBV6-5
TGCGCCAGCAGCCAAGATAGCAGGGGTCAGCCCCAGCATTTT | CASSQDSRGQPQHF | - | - | TRBJ1-5 | TRBV4-1
TGTGCCAGCAGCCGGGCGGGCCGCTACGAGCAGTACTTC | CASSRAGRYEQYF | - | - | TRBJ2-7 | TRBV6-5
TGTGCCAGCAGCTTGGAAGGGCTAGCGGGAGGGCCTGGGCAAGAGACCCAGTACTTC | CASSLEGLAGGPGQETQYF | - | TRBD2 | TRBJ2-5 | TRBV7-9
TGTGCCAGCAGCTTAGCGGGATTCTCCTACAATGAGCAGTTCTTC | CASSLAGFSYNEQFF | - | TRBD2 | TRBJ2-1 | TRBV5-6
TGTGCCAGCAGCGAGCTACTAAGTCCCTACGAGCAGTACTTC | CASSELLSPYEQYF | - | - | TRBJ2-7 | TRBV5-6
TGTGCCAGTAGTACTACTAGCGGCCACACAGATACGCAGTATTTT | CASSTTSGHTDTQYF | - | TRBD2 | TRBJ2-3 | TRBV19
TGTGCCAGCAGTCGACTGATCAATGAGCAGTTCTTC | CASSRLINEQFF | - | - | TRBJ2-1 | TRBV2
TGTGCCAGCAGCCCGGGGAGCACAGATACGCAGTATTTT | CASSPGSTDTQYF | - | - | TRBJ2-3 | TRBV5-5
TGTGCCTCCCTACGGAGGGATAATGAGCAGTTCTTC | CASLRRDNEQFF | few | - | TRBJ2-1 | TRBV28
TGTGCCAGCAGCGTTACAGGGTTTAACACAGATACGCAGTATTTT | CASSVTGFNTDTQYF | - | - | TRBJ2-3 | TRBV9
TGTGCCAGCAGTTACTTTGGCCGGAGGGCGGGGGAGACCCAGTACTTC | CASSYFGRRAGETQYF | - | - | TRBJ2-5 | TRBV6-5
TGTGCCAGCAGCCCCCTCGGAGCAGGGTCGAACACTGAAGCTTTCTTT | CASSPLGAGSNTEAFF | - | - | TRBJ1-1 | TRBV5-6
TGCAGCGTTGTGCCTGCCACAGGGCGGGAGACCCAGTACTTC | CSVVPATGRETQYF | - | - | TRBJ2-5 | TRBV29-1
TGTGCCAGTAGCGGGAGGAGAGGAGGCACAGATACGCAGTATTTT | CASSGRRGGTDTQYF | few | TRBD2 | TRBJ2-3 | TRBV19
TGTTCCAGCAGCTCAGACAGGGCCTACGAGCAGTACTTC | CSSSSDRAYEQYF | once | TRBD1 | TRBJ2-7 | TRBV7-9
TGTGCCAGTAACACAGGGATGGCTGAAGCTTTCTTT | CASNTGMAEAFF | - | - | TRBJ1-1 | TRBV7-9
TGTGCCAGCAGCCCTCCGGGAGGGTACCGGGTACCGCGCACAGATACGCAGTATTTT | CASSPPGGYRVPRTDTQYF | - | TRBD2 | TRBJ2-3 | TRBV7-9
TGCGCCAGCAGCTCCGGACTAGCGGGAGGGCCCACAGATACGCAGTATTTT | CASSSGLAGGPTDTQYF | - | TRBD2 | TRBJ2-3 | TRBV5-1
TGTGCCAGCGGGGGGGTCTCCTACAATGAGCAGTTCTTC | CASGGVSYNEQFF | - | TRBD2 | TRBJ2-1 | TRBV6-5
TGTGCCAGCAGGAGAGAGAGCTACGAGCAGTACTTC | CASRRESYEQYF | few | - | TRBJ2-7 | TRBV2